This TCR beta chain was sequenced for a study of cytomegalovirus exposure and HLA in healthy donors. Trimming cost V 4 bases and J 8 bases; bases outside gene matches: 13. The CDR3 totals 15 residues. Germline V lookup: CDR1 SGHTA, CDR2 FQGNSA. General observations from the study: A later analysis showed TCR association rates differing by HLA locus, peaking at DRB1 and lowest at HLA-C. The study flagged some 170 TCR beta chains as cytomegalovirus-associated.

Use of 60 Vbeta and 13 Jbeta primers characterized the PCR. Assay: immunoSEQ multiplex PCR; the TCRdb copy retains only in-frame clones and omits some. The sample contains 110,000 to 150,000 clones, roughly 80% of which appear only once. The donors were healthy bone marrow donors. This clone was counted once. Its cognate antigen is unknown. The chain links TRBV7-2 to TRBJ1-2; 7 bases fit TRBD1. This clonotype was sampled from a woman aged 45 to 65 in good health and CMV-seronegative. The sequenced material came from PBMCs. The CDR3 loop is CASSSPDRRQRGYTF. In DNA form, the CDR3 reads TGTGCCAGCAGCTCACCGGACAGGCGGCAGAGGGGCTACACCTTC.